This T cell receptor beta chain was profiled in a study of type 1 and type 2 diabetes patients. Study as a whole: A total of around 18,000,000 paired-end reads came from the whole study.

Comment on this clonotype: The antigen is unknown.

General study points: Highly-expanded CD4+ clones were few in type 2 diabetes, median one, over 3.5% of reads.

PCR was run on genomic DNA. The TCR beta CDR3 region was amplified using 30 forward and 13 reverse primers. TCRdb itself ran the multiplex PCR reads through MiXCR, one entry per CDR3 protein. This table has 250,000 or so distinct CDR3 sequences, roughly 50% appearing once. The V gene end was trimmed by 6 bases and the J gene end by 0 bases; junction bases not matched to a gene: 4. This CDR3 is 13 amino acids long. Germline loops: CDR1 SQVTM, CDR2 ANQGSEA. This TCR was recovered from a man younger than 35 with type 2 diabetes. Sequenced material: peripheral blood mononuclear cells (PBMCs). V usage is TRBV29-1 and J usage is TRBJ2-7; TRBD2 agrees at 8 bases. As DNA, the CDR3 is TGCAGCGTCTTCGGGACTAGCTCCTACGAGCAGTACTTC. This encodes CSVFGTSSYEQYF.